Sequencing of this TCR beta chain was carried out in a study of blood T cell repertoires in COVID-19. About the research overall: COVID-19 samples from acute and convalescent phases originated in the United States, Italy and Spain. PBMCs, B-cell-depleted T cells, or T cells provided the cDNA or gDNA that made up the material.

Authors' methods: Estimation of nucleated cell counts was performed using reference gene primer amplification. This table comes from immunoSEQ multiplex PCR, and its TCRdb copy is limited to in-frame clones, with some not included. Clone size and V and J calls were adopted from that table, with D and trimming inferred from the DNA. Of approximately 400,000 clones detected, over 75% appear once; the ten largest clones hold 1.3%. Cohort assignment relied on participant-reported clinical history. The V segment lost 5 bases and the J segment 10 bases; nucleotides outside the gene matches: 5. CDR3 length equals 12 residues. In germline, CDR1 is PRHDT, CDR2 FYEKMQ (reference sequence).

The receptor was isolated from a man between 25 and 39 years old who had recovered from COVID-19. The sample consisted of PBMCs or T cells enriched from blood (not recorded which). This chain connects TRBV13 to TRBJ2-1, with 7 bases matching TRBD1. CDR3 sequence reads: CASSPRQGEQFF. The CDR3 DNA reads as TGTGCCAGCAGCCCCAGACAGGGCGAGCAGTTCTTC.